What follows describes a single T cell receptor beta chain. The sample belongs to a study of CD8 T cells in Susac syndrome. cDNA came from around 0.54 to 1 ug RNA primed by random hexamers. TCRdb re-called the immunoSEQ multiplex PCR reads through MiXCR, storing one row per CDR3 protein. The data hold roughly 180,000 distinct CDR3 sequences, with about 94% observed a single time. Germline CDR1 and CDR2: SGHAT and FQDESV (reference sequence). Between the trimmed V and J ends, which lost 7 bases and 4 bases, there was a span of 17 bases. The CDR3 has 14 residues. This TCR derives from a human donor in good health. The chain couples TRBV11-1 to TRBJ2-7; unclear D gene. The sequenced sample consisted of CD4+ T cells from PBMCs. CDR3 protein: CASKRESKLYEQYF. The CDR3 coding sequence is TGTGCCAGCAAACGAGAGTCCAAGTTATACGAGCAGTACTTC.